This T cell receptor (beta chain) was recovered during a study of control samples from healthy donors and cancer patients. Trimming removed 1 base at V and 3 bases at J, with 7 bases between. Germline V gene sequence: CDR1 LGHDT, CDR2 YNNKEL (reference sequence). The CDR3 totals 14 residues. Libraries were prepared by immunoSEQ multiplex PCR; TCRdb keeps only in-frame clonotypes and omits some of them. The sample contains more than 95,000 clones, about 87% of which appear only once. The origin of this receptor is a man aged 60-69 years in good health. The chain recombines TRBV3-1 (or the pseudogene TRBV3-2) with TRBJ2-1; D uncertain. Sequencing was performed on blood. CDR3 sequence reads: CASSQGRSYNEQFF. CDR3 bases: TGTGCCAGCAGCCAAGGCAGAAGCTACAATGAGCAGTTCTTC.